The 9 T cell receptor beta chains below come from one sample, sequenced in a study of chemoradiotherapy in HPV16-positive cancers. Clones were sequenced by immunoSEQ multiplex PCR, and TCRdb holds only the in-frame ones, with some missing. The sample lists about 20,000 clones, roughly 86% occurring once. This specimen consisted of blood, obtained from a patient who underwent chemoradiotherapy. These receptors came from a human donor with HPV-associated anogenital cancer.

The chain employs TRBV6-5 and TRBJ1-5, with D perhaps TRBD1 (6 bases). Germline V lookup: CDR1 MNHEY, CDR2 SVGAGI. This CDR3 region has 13 residues. The germline V and J ends were trimmed by 4 bases and 7 bases, with 11 bases remaining between them. The CDR3 reads CASSSQQGQPQHF. The CDR3 region has the DNA TGTGCCAGCAGTTCTCAACAGGGCCAGCCCCAGCATTTT.

V gene TRBV20-1 combines with J gene TRBJ2-7; D not certain. The CDR3 has 11 amino acids. Trimming took off 6 bases at V and 6 bases at J, with 12 bases between the two ends. Germline loops: CDR1 DFQATT, CDR2 SNEGSKA (reference sequence). The CDR3 region is CSADGPLEQYF. Here the CDR3 DNA reads TGCAGTGCCGACGGTCCTCTCGAGCAGTACTTC.

The chain links TRBV6-6 to TRBJ1-2; 8 bases map to TRBD1. CDR1 and CDR2 (germline): MNHNY, SVGAGI (reference sequence). The length of the CDR3 is 12 residues. The trim removed 10 bases at V and 2 bases at J, leaving 3 bases unmatched. This CDR3 reads CAIRQGNYGYTF. The CDR3 nucleotides read TGTGCCATCCGACAGGGGAACTATGGCTACACCTTC.

The chain links TRBV28 to TRBJ2-3, with D possibly TRBD1 on 6 matching bases. CDR1 and CDR2 from the germline V gene are MDHEN and SYDVKM. CDR3 length equals 14 residues. V gave up 6 bases and J gave up 2 bases, with 12 bases separating them. CDR3 loop: CASSPDRITDTQYF. In DNA, the CDR3 is TGTGCCAGCAGCCCCGACAGGATCACAGATACGCAGTATTTT.

The rearrangement links TRBV4-2 to TRBJ2-3; 9 nucleotides match TRBD2. CDR1 is LGHNA and CDR2 is YNFKEQ in the germline V gene. This CDR3 is 15 amino acids long. Germline trimming cut 4 bases from V and 4 bases from J; bases unmatched to any gene: 6. The CDR3 sequence: CASSLSGGWADTQYF. In DNA, the CDR3 is TGTGCCAGCAGCCTGAGCGGGGGGTGGGCAGATACGCAGTATTTT.

The J gene is TRBJ2-3, the V gene TRBV25-1; D perhaps matches TRBD2 (7 bases). The CDR3 is 15 residues long. Germline V gives CDR1 MGHDK, CDR2 SYGVNS. The ends were cut back, 5 bases at V and 5 bases at J, with 17 bases in the middle. CDR3 residues: CASSNTGGPQDTQYF. In nucleotides, the CDR3 is TGTGCCAGCAGTAATACGGGGGGCCCACAAGATACGCAGTATTTT.

The V gene is TRBV4-1, the J gene TRBJ2-2; TRBD1 is a possible D gene (5 bases). V was clipped by 1 base and J by 1 base, with 10 bases between them. The germline V gene encodes CDR1 MGHRA and CDR2 YSYEKL. The CDR3 consists of 16 residues. The CDR3 sequence: CASSQVGTGNTGELFF. DNA for the CDR3: TGCGCCAGCAGCCAAGTTGGTACAGGGAACACCGGGGAGCTGTTTTTT.

The chain links TRBV19 to TRBJ1-5; D is unresolved. Germline V gene data show CDR1 as LNHDA and CDR2 as SQIVND (reference sequence). The CDR3 is 18 residues long. Trimming stripped 1 base from V and 0 bases from J, with 16 bases between. The CDR3 loop is CASSIGAPGVYSNQPQHF. CDR3 DNA sequence: TGTGCCAGTAGTATAGGCGCACCTGGGGTTTATAGCAATCAGCCCCAGCATTTT.

V is TRBV25-1 and J is TRBJ1-2; D is perhaps TRBD1 (5 bases). In germline, CDR1 is MGHDK, CDR2 SYGVNS. This CDR3 has 14 residues. Trimming took off 5 bases at V and 6 bases at J, with 16 bases between the two ends. The CDR3 protein is CASSTRSGMHGYTF. In DNA form, the CDR3 reads TGTGCCAGCAGTACCCGATCAGGGATGCATGGCTACACCTTC.